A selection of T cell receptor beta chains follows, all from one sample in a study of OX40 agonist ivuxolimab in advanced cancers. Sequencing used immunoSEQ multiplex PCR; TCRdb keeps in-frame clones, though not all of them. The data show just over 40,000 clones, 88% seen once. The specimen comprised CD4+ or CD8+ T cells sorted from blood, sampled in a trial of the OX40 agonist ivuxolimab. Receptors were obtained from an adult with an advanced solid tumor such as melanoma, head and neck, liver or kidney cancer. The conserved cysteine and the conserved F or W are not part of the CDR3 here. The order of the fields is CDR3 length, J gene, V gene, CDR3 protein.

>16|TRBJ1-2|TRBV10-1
ARWEPHLKPLIYYGYT
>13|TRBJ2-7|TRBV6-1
ASSEVRAPTYEQY
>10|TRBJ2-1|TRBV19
ASSIGRLEQF
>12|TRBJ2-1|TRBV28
ASILTSGYNEQF
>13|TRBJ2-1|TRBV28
ASSPTSSGTGTRF
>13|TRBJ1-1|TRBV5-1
ASSFRGDLNTEAF
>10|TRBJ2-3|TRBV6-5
ASSYDQATQY
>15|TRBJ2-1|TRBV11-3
ASSPLTSGNSYNEQF
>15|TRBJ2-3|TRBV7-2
ASSTGTSGFSTDTQY
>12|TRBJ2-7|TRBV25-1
ASSESLGGYEQY
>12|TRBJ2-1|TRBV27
ASSLFDWDKKQF
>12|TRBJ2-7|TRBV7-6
ASSSAGLHYEQY
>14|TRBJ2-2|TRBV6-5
ASSYSRGSLSGELF
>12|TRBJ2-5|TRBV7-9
ASSYRDRKETQY
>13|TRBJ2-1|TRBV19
ASRLAGSSYNEQF
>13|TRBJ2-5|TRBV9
ASSAVGDPQETQY
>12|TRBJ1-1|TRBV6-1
ASSRTLSWAEAF
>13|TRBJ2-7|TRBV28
ASSQHTSVSYEQY
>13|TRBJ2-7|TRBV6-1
ASSEVPGGSYEQY
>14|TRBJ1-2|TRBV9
ASSVAMSGRDYGYT
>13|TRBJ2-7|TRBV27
ASSFLAGGPDEQY
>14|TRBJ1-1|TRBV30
AWRGPLQGFGTEAF
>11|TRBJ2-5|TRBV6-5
ASSYSLGETQY
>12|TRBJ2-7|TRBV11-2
ASSSRDSLPEQY
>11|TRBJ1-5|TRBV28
ASSSPGGQPQH
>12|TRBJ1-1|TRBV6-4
ASSDLSPNTEAF
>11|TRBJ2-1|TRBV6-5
ASSSSGSNEQF
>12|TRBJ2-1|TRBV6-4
ASSQAGGGNEQF
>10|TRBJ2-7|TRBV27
ASSHTSYEQY
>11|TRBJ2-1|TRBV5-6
ASSLWGSNEQF
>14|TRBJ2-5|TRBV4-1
ASSQGTMGVLETQY
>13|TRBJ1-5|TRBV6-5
ASRPNSASNQPQH
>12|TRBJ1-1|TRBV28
ASSFWTVNTEAF
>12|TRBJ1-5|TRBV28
ASRRTVSNQPQH
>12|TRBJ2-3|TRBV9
ASSGGGARDTQY
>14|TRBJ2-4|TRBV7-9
ASSLAEDREGDIQY
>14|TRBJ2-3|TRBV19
ASSFRPGLKADTQY
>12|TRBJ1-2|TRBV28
ASSLSAAGRGYT